A selection of T cell receptor beta chains follows, all from one sample in a study of blood T cells in healthy people across ages. Using its own MiXCR run on the 5' RACE reads, TCRdb lists one record per CDR3 protein. The sample includes hundreds of thousands of distinct CDR3 sequences, over 45% seen only once; the top ten take roughly 31%. Specimen: blood. These receptors originate from an older woman in good health. The CDR3 runs from the conserved cysteine through the conserved F or W. The D gene is left open where the match is weak. The size entry is marked missing in some rows and otherwise reads once, few, many or a size class.

d_call j_call v_call clone_size cdr3_aa cdr3_nt
TRBD1 TRBJ2-2 TRBV9 . CASSVEAGGDTGELFF TGTGCCAGCAGCGTAGAGGCAGGGGGCGATACCGGGGAGCTGTTTTTT
TRBD2 TRBJ2-5 TRBV4-3 . CASSQDRASGYQETQYF TGCGCCAGCAGCCAAGATCGGGCTAGCGGGTACCAAGAGACTCAGTACTTC
. TRBJ2-1 TRBV7-2 . CASSLGPSLNLYNEQFF TGTGCCAGCAGCCTTGGACCCTCACTAAACTTATACAATGAGCAGTTCTTC
. TRBJ1-1 TRBV6-6 few CASSRLGQNTEAFF TGTGCCAGCAGCCGTTTGGGACAGAACACTGAAGCTTTCTTT
. TRBJ2-7 TRBV6-2/TRBV6-3 . CASSYSPSARAWSYEQYF TGTGCCAGCAGTTACTCGCCCAGCGCCCGGGCCTGGTCCTACGAGCAGTACTTC
. TRBJ2-1 TRBV5-4 . CARASYNEQFF TGTGCCAGAGCCTCATACAATGAGCAGTTCTTC
. TRBJ2-3 TRBV5-1 . CASSSQGVGTDTQYF TGCGCCAGCAGCTCGCAGGGAGTGGGCACAGATACGCAGTATTTT
. TRBJ1-2 TRBV6-2/TRBV6-3 . CASSGGRTYGYTF TGTGCCAGCAGCGGGGGACGGACCTATGGCTACACCTTC
TRBD2 TRBJ2-3 TRBV5-6 few CASTSDQGGTDTQYF TGTGCCAGCACCTCGGATCAGGGAGGGACAGATACGCAGTATTTT
TRBD2 TRBJ2-3 TRBV7-2 few CASNQKREPADTQYF TGTGCCAGCAACCAAAAGCGGGAGCCGGCAGATACGCAGTATTTT
TRBD1 TRBJ2-7 TRBV7-2 . CASSSSPDRVYEQYF TGTGCCAGCAGCTCCTCCCCCGACAGGGTCTACGAGCAGTACTTC
. TRBJ2-1 TRBV27 . CASNNYNEQFF TGTGCCAGCAACAATTACAATGAGCAGTTCTTC
. TRBJ2-4 TRBV20-1 . CSAISQKLIAKNIQYF TGCAGTGCTATCTCCCAAAAGCTAATAGCCAAAAACATTCAGTACTTC
. TRBJ1-4 TRBV6-1 . CANRTDSKTEKLFF TGTGCCAATAGGACAGACTCTAAGACTGAAAAACTGTTTTTT
. TRBJ1-1 TRBV28 . CAAITDKNTEAFF TGTGCCGCTATCACTGATAAGAACACTGAAGCTTTCTTT
TRBD1 TRBJ2-5 TRBV4-1 . CASSGQGFKTQYF TGCGCCAGCAGCGGACAGGGGTTTAAGACCCAGTACTTC
. TRBJ1-5 TRBV9 . CASSVGSSGYQPQHF TGTGCCAGCAGCGTAGGAAGTTCCGGATATCAGCCCCAGCATTTT
. TRBJ2-1 TRBV25-1 . CASSIGFVNEQFF TGTGCCAGCAGTATCGGGTTTGTAAATGAGCAGTTCTTC
TRBD2 TRBJ2-3 TRBV20-1 . CSARDRIAGFTDTQYF TGCAGTGCTAGAGATCGCATAGCGGGATTCACAGATACGCAGTATTTT
TRBD2 TRBJ2-1 TRBV25-1 . CASSDPGTTLSQTQFF TGTGCCAGCAGTGATCCCGGGACTACCCTGAGTCAGACCCAGTTCTTC
TRBD1 TRBJ1-1 TRBV9 . CACSVTGQGGSTEAFF TGTGCCTGCAGCGTAACGGGACAGGGTGGGTCCACTGAAGCTTTCTTT
TRBD2 TRBJ2-5 TRBV5-1 few CASSPLGLAGRGTQETQYF TGCGCCAGCAGCCCGTTAGGCCTAGCGGGCCGAGGGACCCAAGAGACCCAGTACTTC
. TRBJ1-4 TRBV5-1 . CASSLGPATNEKLFF TGCGCCAGCAGCTTGGGTCCTGCAACTAATGAAAAACTGTTTTTT
. TRBJ1-1 TRBV5-1 . CASSPDRETEAFF TGCGCCAGCAGCCCTGATCGGGAAACTGAAGCTTTCTTT
. TRBJ1-5 TRBV27 . CASSSGSQPQHF TGTGCCAGCAGTTCAGGGTCTCAGCCCCAGCATTTT
TRBD2 TRBJ2-7 TRBV20-1 . CSARLAGHSYEQYF TGCAGTGCTAGACTAGCGGGGCACTCCTACGAGCAGTACTTC
. TRBJ2-7 TRBV11-1 . CASASFYNEQYF TGTGCCAGCGCATCATTCTACAATGAGCAGTACTTC
. TRBJ1-1 TRBV7-2 . CASSLMRPPNTEAFF TGTGCCAGCAGCTTAATGAGGCCGCCGAACACTGAAGCTTTCTTT
TRBD1 TRBJ2-7 TRBV2 . CASSESDRGPYEQYF TGTGCCAGCAGTGAAAGCGACAGGGGCCCCTACGAGCAGTACTTC
TRBD2 TRBJ2-1 TRBV4-1 . CASSQTLLAGVGIEQFF TGCGCCAGCAGCCAGACCCTCCTAGCGGGAGTTGGGATTGAGCAGTTCTTC
TRBD1 TRBJ1-2 TRBV10-3 . CAIKGQDYGYTF TGTGCCATCAAGGGACAGGATTATGGCTACACCTTC
. TRBJ2-7 TRBV6-1 . CASSEAWQSYEQYF TGTGCCAGCAGTGAAGCTTGGCAGTCCTACGAGCAGTACTTC
. TRBJ2-7 TRBV20-1 . CSARVAAGSSYEQYF TGCAGTGCTAGAGTAGCGGCAGGAAGCTCCTACGAGCAGTACTTC
. TRBJ2-6 TRBV14 . CASSIPGAGANVLTF TGTGCCAGCAGCATCCCGGGGGCTGGGGCCAACGTCCTGACTTTC
. TRBJ2-7 TRBV5-5 once CASSSGTYSYEQYF TGTGCCAGCAGCTCCGGGACTTACTCCTACGAGCAGTACTTC
TRBD1 TRBJ1-2 TRBV12-3/TRBV12-4 many CASSVGTVYGYTF TGTGCCAGCAGTGTCGGGACAGTTTATGGCTACACCTTC
. TRBJ1-2 TRBV27 . CASIGKADYGYTF TGTGCCAGCATCGGGAAGGCGGACTATGGCTACACCTTC
TRBD1 TRBJ2-7 TRBV18 few CASSPMDRSEQYF TGTGCCAGCTCACCTATGGACAGGTCTGAGCAGTACTTC
. TRBJ1-1 TRBV6-2/TRBV6-3 . CASSGERLNTEAFF TGTGCCAGCAGCGGAGAGCGGCTGAACACTGAAGCTTTCTTT
TRBD1 TRBJ2-1 TRBV5-1 . CASSLTGTGANEQFF TGCGCCAGCAGCCTGACCGGGACAGGGGCCAATGAGCAGTTCTTC
TRBD2 TRBJ2-3 TRBV12-3/TRBV12-4 few CASSYLAGSTDTQYF TGTGCCAGCAGCTACCTAGCGGGAAGCACAGATACGCAGTATTTT
. TRBJ2-5 TRBV2 . CASSRELGRKTQYF TGTGCCAGCAGCCGGGAACTAGGTAGAAAGACCCAGTACTTC
TRBD1 TRBJ1-4 TRBV28 . CASSFLGTGGEKLFF TGTGCCAGCAGTTTCCTCGGGACAGGGGGAGAAAAACTGTTTTTT
TRBD1 TRBJ1-1 TRBV7-2 . CASSPGQGGREAFF TGTGCCAGCAGCCCGGGACAGGGGGGGCGTGAAGCTTTCTTT
TRBD2 TRBJ2-4 TRBV7-2 . CASSFASGRDIQYF TGTGCCAGCAGCTTCGCTAGCGGGAGAGACATTCAGTACTTC
. TRBJ2-5 TRBV12-3/TRBV12-4 . CASRRGSYQETQYF TGTGCCAGCAGACGGGGATCGTACCAAGAGACCCAGTACTTC
. TRBJ2-4 TRBV20-1 few CSADRGQGGNIQYF TGCAGTGCAGACCGGGGACAAGGGGGAAACATTCAGTACTTC
. TRBJ2-3 TRBV20-1 . CSARDRRVADTQYF TGCAGTGCTAGAGATCGCAGGGTGGCAGATACGCAGTATTTT
. TRBJ2-5 TRBV5-1 . CASSLGGTQETQYF TGTGCCAGCAGCTTGGGAGGGACACAAGAGACCCAGTACTTC
. TRBJ2-2 TRBV29-1 few CSVEGNGELFF TGCAGCGTTGAGGGTAACGGGGAGCTGTTTTTT
. TRBJ1-4 TRBV20-1 . CSARGSRFLGFF TGCAGTGCTAGAGGGAGCCGGTTTTTGGGGTTTTTT